One and the same sample provided the 13 T cell receptor beta chains below, sequenced in a study of blood T cells in healthy people across ages. A second PCR of 7 to 11 cycles used a sample-barcoded 5' primer and a J-beta primer mix. TCRdb reprocessed the 5' RACE reads via MiXCR and lists one record per CDR3 protein. The sample shows 600,000 or so distinct CDR3 sequences, 25% to 35% of them seen only once. Sample: blood. These receptors were taken from a woman of 80 years or more in good health.

With regard to this clonotype: A read error may produce the germline difference seen at one junction end. The rearrangement joins TRBV20-1 to TRBJ1-5; the match to TRBD1 covers 8 bases. The CDR3 is made up of 18 amino acids. Germline values: CDR1 DFQATT, CDR2 SNEGSKA (reference sequence). The DNA of the CDR3 is TGCAGTGCCGTGGGGGCAGGGGGCGGCTCCGGTAGCAATCGGCCCCAGCATTTT. Translated, it gives CSAVGAGGGSGSNRPQHF.

The chain joins TRBV20-1 to TRBJ2-1; 12 positions agree with TRBD2. Germline-derived CDR1 and CDR2 are DFQATT and SNEGSKA (reference sequence). The ends lost 6 bases at V and 8 bases at J; junction bases unmatched: 8. This CDR3 has 14 amino acids. In DNA, the CDR3 is TGCAGTGCGCAGACTAGCGGGAGAACCTATGAGCAGTTCTTC. Translated, it gives CSAQTSGRTYEQFF.

This clonotype was picked up many times. V and J are TRBV4-1 and TRBJ2-4; D is perhaps TRBD2 (6 bases). Between the trimmed V and J ends, which lost 1 base and 8 bases, there was a span of 12 bases. Germline CDR1 reads MGHRA; CDR2 reads YSYEKL. This CDR3 contains 14 residues. The CDR3 loop is CASSQVEGQDIQYF. The CDR3 bases are TGCGCCAGCAGCCAAGTGGAGGGGCAGGACATTCAGTACTTC.

This clonotype was observed many times. V is TRBV3-1 and J is TRBJ2-5; 9 bases are a match to TRBD1. This CDR3 has 15 amino acids. Germline CDR1 and CDR2: LGHDT and YNNKEL (reference sequence). The J segment lost 5 bases and the V segment lost 4 bases, leaving 8 bases of the junction unmatched. CDR3 region: CASSRMDRGWETQYF. The CDR3 DNA follows: TGTGCCAGCAGCCGAATGGACAGGGGATGGGAGACCCAGTACTTC.

The rearrangement joins TRBV6-5 to TRBJ2-4; 11 bases are shared with TRBD1. Germline values: CDR1 MNHEY, CDR2 SVGAGI. CDR3 length equals 16 residues. After removal of 6 bases from V and 13 bases from J, the junction contained 17 bases not matched to a gene. DNA of the CDR3: TGTGCCAGCAGGCAAAAGGGACAGGGGGACTACAATGAGCAGTACTTC. Its protein product is CASRQKGQGDYNEQYF.

Many counts were recorded for this clonotype. The CDR3 spells CASSEWKGSDEQYF. CDR3 in DNA: TGTGCCAGCAGTGAATGGAAGGGTAGCGACGAGCAGTACTTC. This sequence joins TRBV25-1 and TRBJ2-7; D possibly corresponds to TRBD2 (5 bases). Trimming removed 1 base from V and 5 bases from J, with 12 bases in between. This CDR3 has 14 amino acids. In germline, CDR1 is MGHDK, CDR2 SYGVNS.

This clonotype was seen a handful of times. The V call is TRBV3-1, the J call TRBJ1-1, with TRBD1 identical over 7 bases. From germline, CDR1 is LGHDT and CDR2 YNNKEL (reference sequence). V trimming: 4 bases; J trimming: 3 bases; junction bases outside the gene matches: 8. There are 15 residues in the CDR3. The CDR3 region has the DNA TGTGCCAGCAGCCCTCAGGGGGGGAGGGACACTGAAGCTTTCTTT. Its translation is CASSPQGGRDTEAFF.

As to this clonotype: Since a much larger clone is just one base distant, this may be a read error. The chain is built from TRBV6-5 and TRBJ1-5; D is unclear. This CDR3 is built from 13 residues. V gave up 6 bases and J gave up 0 bases, with 6 bases separating them. Germline values: CDR1 MNHEY, CDR2 SVGAGI. The CDR3 DNA reads as TGTGCCAGCAGATCCAGTAGCAATCAGCCCCAGCATTTT. It yields the protein CASRSSSNQPQHF.

The chain uses TRBV20-1 and TRBJ2-7; 13 nucleotides align to TRBD2. The CDR3 has 17 amino acids. Unmatched junction bases numbered 11, after V lost 6 bases and J lost 0 bases. Germline V gene data show CDR1 as DFQATT and CDR2 as SNEGSKA (reference sequence). Here the CDR3 DNA reads TGCAGTGCGGAACTAGCGGGGGGGCCTCAAAGCTCCTACGAGCAGTACTTC. It yields the protein CSAELAGGPQSSYEQYF.

The chain links TRBV9 to TRBJ2-3; D is uncertain. V shed 0 bases and J shed 12 bases, with 14 bases lying between them. The CDR3 spans 13 residues. The V gene's germline CDR1 is SGDLS and CDR2 YYNGEE. In DNA form, the CDR3 reads TGTGCCAGCAGCGTAGTGGTCGGAGAGACCCAGTATTTT. This gives the protein CASSVVVGETQYF. Looking up the rest from reference TRBV9 and TRBJ2-3 gives the full variable domain: DSGVTQTPKHLITATGQRVTLRCSPRSGDLSVYWYQQSLDQGLQFLIQYYNGEERAKGNILERFSAQQFPDLHSELNLSSLELGDSALYFCASSVVVGETQYFGPGTRLTVL.

This clonotype has ten or more counts. The genes are TRBV4-3 and TRBJ2-7; D might be TRBD1 (5 bases). CDR1 and CDR2 from the germline V gene are LGHNA and YSLEER. V was trimmed by 4 bases and J by 3 bases, leaving 10 bases between them. The CDR3 covers 13 residues. CDR3 DNA sequence: TGCGCCAGCAGCCCAGGACACGGCTACGAGCAGTACTTC. Translated: CASSPGHGYEQYF.

This clonotype came up many times. This chain links TRBV7-3 with TRBJ2-1; D is unclear. Germline values: CDR1 SGHTA, CDR2 FQGTGA. The CDR3 is 15 residues long. V lost 5 bases and J lost 9, with 20 bases in between. CDR3 loop: CASSPNPGPRPEQFF. CDR3 nucleotides: TGTGCCAGCAGCCCCAATCCCGGGCCACGGCCTGAGCAGTTCTTC.

This clonotype was counted only a few times. A read error may be the cause here, since a much bigger clone is one base away. This chain links TRBV5-6 with TRBJ1-2; 7 positions agree with TRBD1. Germline V gene sequence: CDR1 SGHDT, CDR2 YYEEEE. The length of the CDR3 is 14 residues. In DNA form, the CDR3 reads TGTGCCAGCAGCCCCACAGGGGTTGGCTATGGCCACACCTTC. As protein: CASSPTGVGYGHTF. Filled out from reference TRBV5-6 and TRBJ1-2, the complete variable domain reads DAGVTQSPTHLIKTRGQQVTLRCSPKSGHDTVSWYQQALGQGPQFIFQYYEEEERQRGNFPDRFSGHQFPNYSSELNVNALLLGDSALYLCASSPTGVGYGHTFGSGTRLTVV.